This TCR beta chain was captured in a study of blood T cell repertoires in COVID-19. Only in-frame clones appear in the TCRdb table, and some are missing; sequencing was by immunoSEQ multiplex PCR. This table holds around 700,000 clones, 70% to 90% found once. Germline loops: CDR1 SGHAT, CDR2 FQNNGV. V shed 5 bases, J shed 5 bases, and the junction held 1 base outside the gene matches. The CDR3 sequence is 13 residues long. The sample was peripheral blood. The clonotype comes from a woman under 30 with acute or convalescent COVID-19. The J gene is TRBJ1-5, the V gene TRBV11-2; 9 nucleotides match TRBD1. The CDR3 DNA reads as TGTGCCAGCAGCCGGACAGGGGATCAGCCCCAGCATTTT. Amino acid sequence: CASSRTGDQPQHF.